This T cell receptor beta chain is from a study of T-cell memory formation after mild COVID-19 (dated by TCRdb to about 2021). General notes on the study: Most TCR sequence clusters were specific to one of the two donors. T-cell clones expanding and contracting after mild COVID-19 in two donors were tracked by longitudinal TCRalpha and TCRbeta repertoire sequencing. Two young, previously healthy adult volunteers, one female and one male, were included in the cohort. Overall results and qualifications from the work: From day 15 to 85, contracting clones showed balanced CD4/CD8 phenotypes, whereas a second wave of clones that expanded from day 15 to 37 leaned towards CD4+. The detection of some responding clones in pre-infection memory suggests that pre-existing cross-reactive memory T cells joined the SARS-CoV-2 response. The study included only two mild cases, and larger cohorts that include severe cases with pre-infection samples were judged to be necessary. Contracting CD4+ clones appeared mostly in the CM and EM memory subsets, whereas CD8+ clones were enriched in EMRA. Whether the second-wave clones peaking on day 37 were SARS-CoV-2 specific was not confirmed.

Ficoll-Paque density gradient centrifugation was used to isolate PBMCs. This clonotype appeared a few times. It lacks a known antigen. Base-call qualities are not available, and no considerably larger clone is one nucleotide away. Germline trimming: 6 bases from V, 8 bases from J; junction bases outside gene matches: 8. CDR1 and CDR2, looked up from the germline V gene, are SNHLY and FYNNEI. The cysteine opens and the phenylalanine closes a CDR3 of 14 amino acids. The only DNA kept is the CDR3, 42 bases in frame from the first base. The run used an Illumina NovaSeq 6000. TCRalpha and TCRbeta cDNA libraries were built by 5'RACE with constant-segment primers, adding sample barcodes and unique molecular identifiers. RNA was extracted from every sample with Trizol reagent. Libraries were amplified in two PCR steps, with a second sample barcode and Illumina TruSeq adapters added in the second step. The libraries were sequenced on an Illumina NovaSeq using 2 x 150 bp paired-end reads. In the original analysis: The reads were demultiplexed and collapsed into UMI-guided consensus sequences using migec v1.2.7. Using mixcr v2.1.11, UMI consensuses were aligned to TRA and TRB V and J templates and then assembled into clonotypes. A clonotype was counted as expanded or contracted only when both edgeR and NoisET called the clonotype significant, with the noise models trained on biological replicates. For edgeR calls, the thresholds were a false discovery rate-adjusted p below 0.01 and a log2 fold-change of 1. As an exploratory analysis of dynamics, max-normalized trajectories of the 1000 most abundant clonotypes were examined by PCA with hierarchical clustering. Separately sequenced CD4+ and CD8+ repertoires were used to assign a CD4 or CD8 phenotype to each responding clone. In TCRdb, the public reads were trimmed at Q25 with fastp and aligned with MiXCR, with productive beta chains retained. When rows share a CDR3 protein, they turn into one entry using the most common DNA and genes. TCRdb's processing, not the study's, gives the V and J calls here. For this sample the table gives around 530,000 distinct CDR3 sequences, of which less than 25% were detected only once. In total, the top ten clones hold approximately 8.4% of the sample.

The chain employs TRBV2 and TRBJ1-4, with TRBD1 identical over 8 junction bases. The clonotype originates from an adult woman who had mild COVID-19 (a few samples of this study predate the infection). The sample titles of this study are shuffled in the database, so cell type and time point are left out; the donor was told from shared clones. Sequencing was performed on PBMCs or a T cell subset sorted from them (not recorded which). For the CDR3, the sequence is CASRAGTGPEKLFF. The sequenced DNA is TGTGCCAGCAGAGCCGGGACAGGCCCGGAAAAACTGTTTTTT.